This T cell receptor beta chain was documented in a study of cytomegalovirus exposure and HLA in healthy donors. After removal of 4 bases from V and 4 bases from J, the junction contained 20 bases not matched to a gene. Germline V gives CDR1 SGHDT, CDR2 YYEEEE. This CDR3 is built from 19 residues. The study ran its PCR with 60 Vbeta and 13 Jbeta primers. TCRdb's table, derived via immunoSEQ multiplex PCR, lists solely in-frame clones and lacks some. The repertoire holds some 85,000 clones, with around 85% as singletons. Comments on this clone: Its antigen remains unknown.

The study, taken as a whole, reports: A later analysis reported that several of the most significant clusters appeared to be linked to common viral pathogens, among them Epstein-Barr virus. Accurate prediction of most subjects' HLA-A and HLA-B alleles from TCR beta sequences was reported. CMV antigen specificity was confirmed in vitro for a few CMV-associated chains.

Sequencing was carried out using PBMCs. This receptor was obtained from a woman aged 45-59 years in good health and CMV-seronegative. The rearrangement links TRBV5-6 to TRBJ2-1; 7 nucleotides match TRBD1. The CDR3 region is CASSHRDREHFKKYNEQFF. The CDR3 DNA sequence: TGTGCCAGCAGCCACCGGGACAGAGAGCACTTCAAGAAGTACAATGAGCAGTTCTTC.